This T cell receptor (beta chain) was captured by sequencing in a study of T cell repertoires in cytomegalovirus infection (dated by TCRdb to between 2018 and 2021). Looking at the study overall: Because public TCR beta signatures pointed to carriage of CMV infection together with the matching HLA type, the HLA type of each donor mattered for the analysis. Findings and caveats that apply to the study as a whole: In both this cohort and an independent cohort of several hundred donors, the cumulative frequency of public TCR beta family members distinguished carriers of CMV infection plus the relevant HLA type. The ex vivo response was dominated by HLA-C-restricted CMV-specific TCR beta clonotypes, which also provided the single most frequent clonotype in two of eight donors.

Sequencing relied on an Illumina HiSeq 1500. TCRdb passed the public sequencing reads through fastp at Q25 and MiXCR, retaining productive beta sequences. One record per CDR3 amino acid sequence lists the most common genes and DNA. The sample records hundreds of thousands of distinct CDR3 sequences, roughly 24% of which are singletons. The ten largest account for around 7.6% of the sample. V is pared back by 2 bases and J by 4 bases, with 8 bases lying between the germline termini. The CDR3 numbers 14 residues from cysteine through phenylalanine. Here the CDR3 DNA is all that survives: 42 bases in frame from base 1. The germline V gene (reference sequence) provides CDR1 SEHNR and CDR2 FQNEAQ. Concerning this clonotype: Its recognized antigen is unknown. No base-level quality is on record; no much larger clone is a single base apart.

Source material: CD8+ T cells from PBMCs. The source of this sequence is a human donor in good health (CMV status not recorded). Some clones in this sample may be carry-over from other donors' samples. The rearrangement joined TRBV7-9 to TRBJ2-2; perhaps TRBD2 is the D gene, with 5 bases matching. The sequence in DNA is TGTGCCAGCAGCTTAAGCGGAGCCACCGGGGAGCTGTTTTTT. Translated, it reads CASSLSGATGELFF.